These 32 T cell receptor beta chains share one sample of origin, sequenced in a study of neurological immune-mediated disorders. The sample's time point: technical triplicate 2. In TCRdb, the 5' RACE reads were re-called with MiXCR into one record per CDR3 protein. The sample consists of fewer than 40,000 distinct CDR3 sequences, roughly 14% of them appearing once. Sequenced material: CD4+ T cells from blood. These receptors were collected from a female donor with HTLV-1-associated myelopathy (HAM/TSP).

This clonotype was picked up many times. V usage is TRBV20-1 and J usage is TRBJ2-7; TRBD1 agrees at 10 bases. Per germline, CDR1 DFQATT and CDR2 SNEGSKA (reference sequence). Trimming took 2 bases from V and 5 from J; bases not matched to a gene: 15. The CDR3 runs to 17 residues. CDR3 DNA sequence: TGCAGTGCTAGACCAAGTGGAGGGACAGGGGCGGGTGACGAGCAGTACTTC. Its protein is CSARPSGGTGAGDEQYF.

This clonotype was seen more than once but under ten times. V usage is TRBV6-1 and J usage is TRBJ2-7; D is unresolved. Trimming took 6 bases from V and 4 from J, leaving 13 bases between them. Per the germline V gene, CDR1 is MNHNS and CDR2 is SASEGT. This CDR3 comprises 13 residues. The CDR3 coding sequence is TGTGCCAGCAGAACACCTTTTGTTTACGAGCAGTACTTC. This encodes CASRTPFVYEQYF.

This clonotype was observed many times. The chain joins TRBV20-1 to TRBJ1-1; D might be TRBD1 (5 bases). The CDR3 contains 13 residues. Trimming took 5 bases from V and 1 from J, leaving 11 bases between them. Germline lookup yields CDR1 DFQATT and CDR2 SNEGSKA (reference sequence). The CDR3 nucleotides are TGCAGTGCTGCAGGTGGGGGGAACACTGAAGCTTTCTTT. It is translated as CSAAGGGNTEAFF.

This clonotype was picked up many times. The chain couples TRBV6-5 to TRBJ1-2; D not certain. CDR1 and CDR2 from the germline V gene are MNHEY and SVGAGI. V was cut by 6 bases and J by 4 bases, with 18 bases left in between. CDR3 length: 15 amino acids. This CDR3 is CASRTDWSSAYGYTF. CDR3 nucleotide sequence: TGTGCCAGCAGGACTGACTGGTCGTCGGCCTATGGCTACACCTTC.

Concerning this clonotype: A read error may produce the germline difference seen at one junction end. This chain connects TRBV7-8 to TRBJ2-5; unclear D gene. Germline-derived CDR1 and CDR2 are SGHVS and FQNEAQ. The CDR3 spans 16 residues. This CDR3 is CASSLVSPWSGKTQYF. Here the CDR3 DNA reads TGTGCCAGCAGCTTAGTTTCGCCCTGGAGTGGGAAGACCCAGTACTTT.

This clonotype has at least ten counts. J is TRBJ2-1 and V is TRBV2, with TRBD2 as a possible D gene (5 bases). CDR3 size: 16 residues. In germline, CDR1 is SNHLY, CDR2 FYNNEI. V dropped 5 bases and J dropped 9 bases, with 23 bases sitting between them. The CDR3 protein is CASSPAGVEGQVEQFF. DNA for the CDR3: TGTGCCAGCAGTCCCGCCGGGGTAGAAGGCCAGGTTGAGCAGTTCTTC.

About this clonotype: One junction end does not reproduce the germline sequence, and a read error may be involved. V gene TRBV20-1 combines with J gene TRBJ1-4; 10 bases fit TRBD1. CDR1 and CDR2 (germline): DFQATT, SNEGSKA (reference sequence). The CDR3 spans 16 residues. CDR3 sequence (DNA): TGCAGTGCTAGAGCCGGGACAGGGGATCTTAGTGAAAAAATGTTTTTT. Translation: CSARAGTGDLSEKMFF.

The chain uses TRBV2 and TRBJ2-3; 13 nucleotides agree with TRBD2. Trimming removed 10 bases from V and 11 bases from J; junction bases left unmatched: 21. Germline V gives CDR1 SNHLY, CDR2 FYNNEI. The CDR3 consists of 17 residues. The CDR3 DNA reads TGTGCCATCGGCGGGTTGACTAGCGGGAGGCACACCGGGGAGCAGTATTTT. Translating it yields CAIGGLTSGRHTGEQYF.

There are many counts of this clonotype. This chain uses TRBV12-3 or TRBV12-4 with TRBJ2-3; 10 nucleotides match TRBD2. V lost 6 bases to trimming and J lost 4 bases; unmatched junction nucleotides: 13. The CDR3 has 17 amino acids. CDR3 amino acids: CASSPSRSGRASDTQYF. CDR3 sequence (DNA): TGTGCCAGCAGCCCATCGCGGAGCGGGAGGGCCTCAGATACGCAGTATTTT.

This clonotype was seen at least ten times. The chain carries TRBV12-3 or TRBV12-4 and TRBJ2-3, with no clear D. The CDR3 contains 12 residues. V was clipped by 3 bases and J by 6 bases, with 7 bases between them. This CDR3 is CASSFGQDTQYF. The CDR3, as DNA: TGTGCCAGCAGTTTTGGCCAGGATACGCAGTATTTT.

In its sample, this clonotype is large (0.1 to 1%). J is TRBJ1-1 and V is TRBV12-3 or TRBV12-4; no firm D call. Trimming took off 2 bases at V and 3 bases at J, with 1 base between the two ends. The CDR3 has 11 amino acids. CDR3 DNA: TGTGCCAGCAGTTTACACACTGAAGCTTTCTTT. As protein: CASSLHTEAFF.

This clonotype has at least ten counts. The chain combines TRBV20-1 with TRBJ2-1; D may be TRBD2 (6 bases). CDR3 length equals 13 residues. Germline CDR1 reads DFQATT; CDR2 reads SNEGSKA (reference sequence). The V end was cut by 5 bases, the J end by 3 bases, with 11 bases between. The CDR3, as DNA: TGCAGTGCTCAGGGACTTCTCTACAATGAGCAGTTCTTC. Encoded protein: CSAQGLLYNEQFF.

This clonotype has a count of ten or more. This chain links TRBV10-3 with TRBJ2-7; 7 nucleotides match TRBD1. Germline CDR1 reads ENHRY; CDR2 reads SYGVKD. The junction had 19 bases not matched to a gene; V was cut back by 9 bases and J by 5 bases. CDR3 length equals 16 residues. The CDR3 region has the DNA TGTGCCATTGCTGGACGACAGGGCTTAACTGGGAACGAGCAGTACTTC. Translating gives CAIAGRQGLTGNEQYF.

This clonotype was found many times. CDR3 bases: TGCAGTGCTAGTAATCGCCGGCCCGACACCATATATTTT. Translated, it gives CSASNRRPDTIYF. This rearrangement joins TRBV20-1 to TRBJ1-3; unclear D gene. The CDR3 is made up of 13 amino acids. CDR1 and CDR2 from the germline V gene are DFQATT and SNEGSKA (reference sequence). V lost 3 bases and J 8 bases, leaving 14 bases between the germline ends.

On this clonotype: At one end the junction does not follow the germline gene, possibly because of a read error. The chain employs TRBV20-1 and TRBJ2-7; D not resolved. In germline, CDR1 is DFQATT, CDR2 SNEGSKA (reference sequence). CDR3 length: 13 amino acids. The CDR3 DNA sequence: TGCATTGCTAGAGATCATGACACTTACGAGCAGTACTTC. It yields the protein CIARDHDTYEQYF.

The sample holds many counts of this clonotype. Here the CDR3 DNA reads TGCGCCAGCAGCTTGGTTACAGGGGGCCCGAGCTCCTACGAGCAGTACTTC. Translated: CASSLVTGGPSSYEQYF. This rearrangement joins TRBV5-1 to TRBJ2-7, with 9 bases matching TRBD1. The V and J ends lost 0 bases and 0 bases, in that order; junction bases with no gene match: 7. CDR1 is SGHRS and CDR2 is YFSETQ in the germline V gene. The CDR3 contains 17 residues. Together with reference TRBV5-1 and TRBJ2-7, the CDR3 gives the full variable domain: KAGVTQTPRYLIKTRGQQVTLSCSPISGHRSVSWYQQTPGQGLQFLFEYFSETQRNKGNFPGRFSGRQFSNSRSEMNVSTLELGDSALYLCASSLVTGGPSSYEQYFGPGTRLTVT.

This clonotype was seen many times. The V call is TRBV10-2, the J call TRBJ2-5; the match to TRBD2 covers 7 bases. The J segment lost 0 bases and the V segment lost 0 bases, leaving 7 bases of the junction unmatched. Looked up from germline, CDR1 is WSHSY and CDR2 is SAAADI. The CDR3 consists of 17 residues. This CDR3 reads CASSESLAGGYQETQYF. In nucleotides, the CDR3 is TGCGCCAGCAGTGAGTCCCTGGCCGGGGGGTACCAAGAGACCCAGTACTTC.

The chain employs TRBV5-1 and TRBJ1-1; unclear D gene. Per the germline V gene, CDR1 is SGHRS and CDR2 is YFSETQ. The CDR3 totals 13 residues. The V and J ends lost 4 bases and 3 bases respectively, with 10 bases between them. Here the CDR3 DNA reads TGCGCCAGCAGCGGCGGTGGGTACACTGAAGCTTTCTTT. Its translation is CASSGGGYTEAFF.

This clonotype was picked up many times. The V call is TRBV5-1, the J call TRBJ1-1; 7 bases match TRBD1. With V trimmed by 1 base and J by 5 bases, 8 bases remained unmatched. Germline V lookup: CDR1 SGHRS, CDR2 YFSETQ. The length of the CDR3 is 15 residues. CDR3 DNA sequence: TGCGCCAGCAGCTTGAAGACAGGGCGAAGGACTGAAGCTTTCTTT. Residues: CASSLKTGRRTEAFF.

There are many counts of this clonotype. The genes are TRBV6-1 and TRBJ1-1, with D possibly matching TRBD1 (6 bases). Trimming cost V 5 bases and J 5 bases, with 24 bases left between them. This CDR3 is built from 17 residues. The germline CDR1 and CDR2 sequences are MNHNS and SASEGT. CDR3 in amino acids: CASSPLTGKGLLTEAFF. The CDR3 bases are TGTGCCAGCAGTCCCTTAACAGGGAAAGGGCTTTTAACTGAAGCTTTCTTT.

This clonotype occurred many times. V is TRBV29-1 and J is TRBJ1-2; D is ambiguous. The length of the CDR3 is 13 residues. The germline V gene encodes CDR1 SQVTM and CDR2 ANQGSEA. V gave up 4 bases and J gave up 0 bases, with 9 bases separating them. The CDR3, as DNA: TGCAGCGTTGCGGGCAGGACTAACTATGGCTACACCTTC. Its protein product is CSVAGRTNYGYTF.

Ten or more counts support this clonotype. This chain links TRBV20-1 with TRBJ2-5, with D maybe TRBD1 (6 bases). This CDR3 spans 15 amino acids. CDR1 and CDR2 (germline): DFQATT, SNEGSKA (reference sequence). V gave up 0 bases and J gave up 2 bases, with 13 bases separating them. CDR3 residues: CSARDSRGGQETQYF. As DNA, the CDR3 is TGCAGTGCTAGAGACAGTCGAGGGGGTCAAGAGACCCAGTACTTC.

This clonotype was recorded at least ten times. The chain recombines TRBV10-3 with TRBJ2-7; 11 bases match TRBD1. Germline CDR1 is ENHRY and CDR2 is SYGVKD. This CDR3 has 15 residues. After removal of 5 bases from V and 4 bases from J, the junction contained 7 bases not matched to a gene. CDR3 DNA: TGTGCCATCAGTTCGGGACAGGGGGGGAGGTACGAGCAGTACTTC. It is translated as CAISSGQGGRYEQYF.

This clonotype was counted ten times or more. V usage is TRBV9 and J usage is TRBJ1-3, with D possibly TRBD1 on 5 matching bases. Germline CDR1 reads SGDLS; CDR2 reads YYNGEE. The CDR3 spans 16 residues. Trimming stripped 4 bases from V and 0 bases from J, with 14 bases between. The CDR3 region is CASSSRVGYSGNTIYF. The CDR3, as DNA: TGTGCCAGCAGCTCCAGGGTGGGGTACTCTGGAAACACCATATATTTT.

In this sample, this clonotype turned up many times. CDR3 in DNA: TGTGCCAGCAGTGAACTGGGAACAGGGGTGGGTAGCACTGAAGCTTTCTTT. Its protein is CASSELGTGVGSTEAFF. This chain joins TRBV25-1 and TRBJ1-1, with 7 bases matching TRBD1. The V gene's germline CDR1 is MGHDK and CDR2 SYGVNS. CDR3 length: 17 residues. V shed 2 bases and J 4 bases; nucleotides not matched to a gene: 13.

This clonotype was found many times. The V gene is TRBV12-3 or TRBV12-4, the J gene TRBJ2-7; TRBD1 is a possible D gene (6 bases). The V and J ends lost 5 bases and 3 bases respectively, with 8 bases between them. CDR3 length equals 12 residues. CDR3 amino acids: CASSDRNYEQYF. CDR3 sequence (DNA): TGTGCCAGCAGTGACAGGAACTACGAGCAGTACTTC.

There are many counts of this clonotype. A read error may be the cause here, since a much bigger clone is one base away. The CDR3 reads CASSRTDTQYF. The DNA for the CDR3 is TGTGCCAGCAGCCGCACAGATACGCAGTATTTT. The chain carries TRBV12-3 or TRBV12-4 and TRBJ2-3; D is ambiguous. V lost 6 bases and J 1 base, leaving 2 bases between the germline ends. The CDR3 has 11 residues.

The chain links TRBV27 to TRBJ2-6; no firm D call. The V and J ends lost 5 bases and 0 bases respectively, with 11 bases between them. Per germline, CDR1 MNHEY and CDR2 SMNVEV (reference sequence). The CDR3 consists of 16 residues. The CDR3 region has the DNA TGTGCCAGCAGTCCGAGGCCCAGCTCTGGGGCCAACGTCCTGACTTTC. Protein sequence: CASSPRPSSGANVLTF.

This clonotype was counted many times. The chain employs TRBV7-2 and TRBJ2-7, with 8 bases that match TRBD2. Germline assignment: CDR1 SGHTA and CDR2 FQGNSA. The CDR3 consists of 15 residues. Unmatched junction bases numbered 5, after V lost 1 base and J lost 3 bases. Here the CDR3 reads CASSLGTSLNYEQYF. In DNA, the CDR3 is TGTGCCAGCAGCTTAGGGACTAGCTTGAACTACGAGCAGTACTTC.

This clonotype came up many times. The chain links TRBV12-3 or TRBV12-4 to TRBJ2-1, with TRBD2 matching over 7 bases. The length of the CDR3 is 15 residues. J lost 6 bases, V lost 7 bases, and 12 bases had no gene match. CDR3 amino acids: CASTPTTGLVNEQFF. The CDR3 coding sequence is TGTGCCAGCACCCCAACTACAGGACTAGTCAATGAGCAGTTCTTC.

This clonotype was recorded many times. The chain uses TRBV9 and TRBJ2-4; D gene uncertain. The CDR3 is made up of 15 amino acids. Germline values: CDR1 SGDLS, CDR2 YYNGEE. Trimming stripped 0 bases from V and 1 base from J, with 8 bases between. CDR3 protein: CASSVGPGAKNIQYF. The CDR3 DNA is TGTGCCAGCAGCGTAGGGCCTGGGGCCAAAAACATTCAGTACTTC.

This clonotype was recorded at least ten times. The chain carries TRBV11-3 and TRBJ2-3; 10 bases agree with TRBD2. The V segment lost 5 bases and the J segment 1 base; nucleotides outside the gene matches: 3. The CDR3 is 15 residues long. Germline values: CDR1 SGHNT, CDR2 YENEEA. CDR3 loop: CASSPTSGGTDTQYF. The CDR3 DNA follows: TGTGCCAGCAGCCCCACTAGCGGGGGCACAGATACGCAGTATTTT.